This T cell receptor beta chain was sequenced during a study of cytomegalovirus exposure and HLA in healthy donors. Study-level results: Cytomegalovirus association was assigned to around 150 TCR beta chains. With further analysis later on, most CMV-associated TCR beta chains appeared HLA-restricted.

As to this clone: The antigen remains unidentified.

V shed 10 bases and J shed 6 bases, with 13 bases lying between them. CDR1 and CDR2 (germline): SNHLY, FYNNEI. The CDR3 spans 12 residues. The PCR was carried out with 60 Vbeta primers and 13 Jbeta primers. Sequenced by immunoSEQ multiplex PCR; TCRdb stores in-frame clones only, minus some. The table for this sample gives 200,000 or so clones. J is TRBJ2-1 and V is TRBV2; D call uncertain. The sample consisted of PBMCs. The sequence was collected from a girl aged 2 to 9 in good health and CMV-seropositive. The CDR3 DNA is TGTGCCACCGAGGCCTCGGTCAATGAGCAGTTCTTC. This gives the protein CATEASVNEQFF.